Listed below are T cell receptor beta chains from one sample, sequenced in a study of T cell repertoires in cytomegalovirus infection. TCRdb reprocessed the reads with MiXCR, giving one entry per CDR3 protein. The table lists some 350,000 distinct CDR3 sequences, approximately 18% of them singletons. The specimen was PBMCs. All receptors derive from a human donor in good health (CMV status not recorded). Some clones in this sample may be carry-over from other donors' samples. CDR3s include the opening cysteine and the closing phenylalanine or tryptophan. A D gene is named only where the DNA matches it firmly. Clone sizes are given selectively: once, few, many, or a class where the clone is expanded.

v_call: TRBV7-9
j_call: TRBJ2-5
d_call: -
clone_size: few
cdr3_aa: CASSLILGEETQYF
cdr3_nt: TGTGCCAGCAGCTTAATCTTAGGAGAGGAGACCCAGTACTTC

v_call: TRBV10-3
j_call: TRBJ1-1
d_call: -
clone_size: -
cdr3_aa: CAISEVRGNTEAFF
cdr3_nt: TGTGCCATCAGTGAGGTCAGAGGAAACACTGAAGCTTTCTTT

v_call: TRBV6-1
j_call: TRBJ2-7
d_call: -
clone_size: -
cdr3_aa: CASQIMSGTTYEQYF
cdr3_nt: TGTGCCAGCCAAATTATGAGCGGGACAACCTACGAGCAGTACTTC

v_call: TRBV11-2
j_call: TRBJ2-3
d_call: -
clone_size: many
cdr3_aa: CASSLAPGTSYTQYF
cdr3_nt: TGTGCCAGCAGCTTAGCCCCCGGGACATCATATACGCAGTATTTT

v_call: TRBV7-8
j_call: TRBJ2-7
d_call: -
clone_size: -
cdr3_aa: CASSWDVHHEQYF
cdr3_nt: TGTGCCAGCAGCTGGGACGTCCACCACGAGCAGTACTTC

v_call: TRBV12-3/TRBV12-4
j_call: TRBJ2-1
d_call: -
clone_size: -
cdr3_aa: CASGKRASYNEQFF
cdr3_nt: TGTGCCAGCGGCAAAAGGGCCTCCTACAATGAGCAGTTCTTC

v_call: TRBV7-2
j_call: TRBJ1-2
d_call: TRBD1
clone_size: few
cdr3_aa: CASSFQSGGAYGYTF
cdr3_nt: TGTGCCAGCAGCTTCCAATCAGGGGGGGCCTATGGCTACACCTTC

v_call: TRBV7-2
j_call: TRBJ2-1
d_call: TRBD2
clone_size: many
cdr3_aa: CASSLSGTYNEQFF
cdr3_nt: TGTGCCAGCAGCCTTAGCGGGACCTACAATGAGCAGTTCTTC

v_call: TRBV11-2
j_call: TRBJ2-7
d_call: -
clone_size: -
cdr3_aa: CASSLPRDGSPSYEQYF
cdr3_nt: TGTGCCAGCAGCTTACCCCGAGACGGGAGCCCCTCCTACGAGCAGTACTTC

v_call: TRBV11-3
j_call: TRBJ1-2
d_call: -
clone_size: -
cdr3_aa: CASSPPRQASYGYTF
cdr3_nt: TGTGCCAGCAGCCCGCCCCGTCAGGCCAGCTATGGCTACACCTTC

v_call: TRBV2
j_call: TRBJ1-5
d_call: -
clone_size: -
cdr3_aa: CASSEARGLQPQHF
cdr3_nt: TGTGCCAGCAGTGAAGCTCGTGGGCTTCAGCCCCAGCATTTT

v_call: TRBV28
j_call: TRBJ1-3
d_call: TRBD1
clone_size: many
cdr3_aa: CASSPGGSSGNTIYF
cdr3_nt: TGTGCCAGCAGTCCAGGGGGCTCCTCTGGAAACACCATATATTTT

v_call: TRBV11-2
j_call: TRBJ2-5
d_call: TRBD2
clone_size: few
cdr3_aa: CASSPKVAGEETQYF
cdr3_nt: TGTGCCAGCAGTCCGAAGGTAGCGGGAGAAGAGACCCAGTACTTC

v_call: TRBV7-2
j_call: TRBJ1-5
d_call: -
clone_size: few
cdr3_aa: CASRLDRYNQPQHF
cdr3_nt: TGTGCCAGCAGGTTGGACAGATACAATCAGCCTCAGCATTTT

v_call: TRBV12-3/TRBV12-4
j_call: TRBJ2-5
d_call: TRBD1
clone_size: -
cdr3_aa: CASSQQSTGGEGTQYF
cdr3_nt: TGTGCCAGCAGTCAACAATCTACAGGGGGCGAGGGGACCCAGTACTTC

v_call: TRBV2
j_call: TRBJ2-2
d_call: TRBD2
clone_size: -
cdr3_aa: CASSEIAGPNTGELFF
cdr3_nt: TGTGCCAGCAGTGAGATAGCGGGGCCGAACACCGGGGAGCTGTTTTTT

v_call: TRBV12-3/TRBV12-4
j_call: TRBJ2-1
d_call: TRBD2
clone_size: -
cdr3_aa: CASSLASGGPGEQFF
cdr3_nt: TGTGCCAGCAGTTTAGCTAGCGGGGGGCCGGGGGAGCAGTTCTTC

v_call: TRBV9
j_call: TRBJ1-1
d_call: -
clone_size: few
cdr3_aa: CASSPYSAENTEAFF
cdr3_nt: TGTGCCAGCAGCCCCTATTCGGCGGAGAACACTGAAGCTTTCTTT

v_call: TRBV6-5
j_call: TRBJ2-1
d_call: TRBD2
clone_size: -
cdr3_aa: CASGSGGSYNEQFF
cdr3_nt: TGTGCCAGCGGGAGCGGGGGGTCCTACAATGAGCAGTTCTTC

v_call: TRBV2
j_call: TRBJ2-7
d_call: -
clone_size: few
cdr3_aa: CASFLQRSSYEQYF
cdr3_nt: TGTGCCAGCTTCTTGCAGCGTAGCTCCTACGAGCAGTACTTC

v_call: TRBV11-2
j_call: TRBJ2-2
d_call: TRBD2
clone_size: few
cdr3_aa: CASSSGTSFTGELFF
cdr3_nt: TGTGCCAGCAGCTCCGGGACTAGTTTTACCGGGGAGCTGTTTTTT

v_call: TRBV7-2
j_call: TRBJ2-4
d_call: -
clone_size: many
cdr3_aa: CASSLIPGAKNIQYF
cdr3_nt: TGTGCCAGCAGCTTAATCCCAGGGGCCAAAAACATTCAGTACTTC

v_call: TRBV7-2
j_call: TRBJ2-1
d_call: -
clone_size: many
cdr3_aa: CASSLRSKDEQFF
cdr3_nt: TGTGCCAGCAGCTTAAGGTCAAAAGATGAGCAGTTCTTC

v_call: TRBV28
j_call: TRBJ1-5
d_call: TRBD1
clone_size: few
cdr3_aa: CASRPPGGLGQPQHF
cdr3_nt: TGTGCCAGCCGACCCCCAGGGGGACTAGGGCAGCCCCAGCATTTT

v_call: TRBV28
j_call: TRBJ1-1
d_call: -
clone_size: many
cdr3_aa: CASSLSQAGLEAFF
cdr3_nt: TGTGCCAGCAGTTTAAGCCAAGCGGGCCTTGAAGCTTTCTTT

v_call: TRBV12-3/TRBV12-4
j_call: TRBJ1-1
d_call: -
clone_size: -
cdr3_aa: CASKKEAGTEAFF
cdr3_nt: TGTGCCAGCAAAAAAGAGGCAGGAACTGAAGCTTTCTTT

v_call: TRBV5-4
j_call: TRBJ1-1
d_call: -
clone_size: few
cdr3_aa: CASSFDSMNTEAFF
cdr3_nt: TGTGCCAGCAGCTTCGACAGCATGAACACTGAAGCTTTCTTT

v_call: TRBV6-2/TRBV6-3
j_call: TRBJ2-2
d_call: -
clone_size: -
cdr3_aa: CASSSVRNGYTGELFF
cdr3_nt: TGTGCCAGCAGTTCCGTCCGAAATGGATACACCGGGGAGCTGTTTTTT

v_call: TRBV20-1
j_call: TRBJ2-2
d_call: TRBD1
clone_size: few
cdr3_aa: CSARDRSNTGELFF
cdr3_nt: TGCAGTGCTAGGGACAGGAGCAACACCGGGGAGCTGTTTTTT

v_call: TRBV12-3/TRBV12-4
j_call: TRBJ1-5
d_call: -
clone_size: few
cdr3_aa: CASSLPFDSNQPQHF
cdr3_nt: TGTGCCAGCAGTTTACCCTTTGATAGCAATCAGCCCCAGCATTTT

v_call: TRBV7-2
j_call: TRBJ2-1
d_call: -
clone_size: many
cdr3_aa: CASFPAGELGEQFF
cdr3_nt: TGTGCCAGCTTCCCGGCAGGGGAGTTGGGTGAGCAGTTCTTC

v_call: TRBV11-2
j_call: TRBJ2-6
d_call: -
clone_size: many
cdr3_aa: CASSYEGANVLTF
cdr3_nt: TGTGCCAGCAGCTACGAAGGGGCCAACGTCCTGACTTTC